Shown below are 25 T cell receptor beta chains from a single sample sequenced in a study of PD-1 blockade in classical Hodgkin lymphoma. Repertoires were generated with immunoSEQ multiplex PCR, while TCRdb's copy carries only in-frame clones and drops some. The table shows tens of thousands of clones, with roughly 78% occurring only once. Sample time point: cycle 4 day 1 (C4D1), after less than 7 weeks of nivolumab. Every one of the patients relapsed after autologous stem cell transplantation (brentuximab vedotin exposure was variable). Material: peripheral blood mononuclear cells (PBMCs), obtained before the fourth cycle of nivolumab. Receptor source: a human donor with classical Hodgkin lymphoma.

The DNA for the CDR3 is TGTGCCAGCAGCCAAGAGAGATTCAACTATGGCTACACCTTC. Amino acid sequence: CASSQERFNYGYTF. This chain joins TRBV4-2 and TRBJ1-2; D gene ambiguous. Germline V gene sequence: CDR1 LGHNA, CDR2 YNFKEQ. With 0 bases removed from V and 2 bases from J, the gap between germline ends came to 7 bases. The CDR3 covers 14 residues.

This CDR3 is CASSKGLALGEQFF. CDR3 sequence (DNA): TGTGCCAGCAGTAAGGGACTAGCGTTGGGTGAGCAGTTCTTC. The chain carries TRBV6-5 and TRBJ2-1, with 10 bases fitting TRBD2. CDR3 size: 14 residues. The V gene's germline CDR1 is MNHEY and CDR2 SVGAGI. Trimming removed 5 bases from V and 9 bases from J; junction bases left unmatched: 7.

The chain couples TRBV6-5 to TRBJ2-7; no definite D call. This CDR3 has 12 residues. The V gene's germline CDR1 is MNHEY and CDR2 SVGAGI. The V end lost 6 bases, the J end lost 1 base, and 7 bases lay between the germline ends. The CDR3 nucleotides read TGTGCCAGCAGCCTTCAATCCTACGAGCAGTACTTC. This translates into CASSLQSYEQYF.

This clone showed up just once. The V gene is TRBV6-5, the J gene TRBJ1-6; D ambiguous. Germline CDR1 and CDR2: MNHEY and SVGAGI. The CDR3 consists of 15 residues. Trimming took 3 bases from V and 5 from J, leaving 11 bases between them. CDR3 sequence (DNA): TGTGCCAGCAGTTATACACCTTCCAATAATTCACCCCTCCACTTT. This gives the protein CASSYTPSNNSPLHF.

The V call is TRBV13, the J call TRBJ2-7; possible D gene TRBD1, 6 bases. The CDR3 has 17 amino acids. V lost 5 bases and J 4 bases, leaving 24 bases between the germline ends. Germline lookup yields CDR1 PRHDT and CDR2 FYEKMQ (reference sequence). This CDR3 is CASSREGGEGDPYEQYF. CDR3 DNA sequence: TGTGCCAGCAGCCGTGAAGGGGGAGAGGGAGATCCTTACGAGCAGTACTTC.

In this sample, this clone turned up once. The chain links TRBV7-9 to TRBJ1-1; D is uncertain. V was trimmed by 2 bases and J by 5 bases, leaving 6 bases between them. Germline values: CDR1 SEHNR, CDR2 FQNEAQ (reference sequence). The CDR3 contains 12 residues. The DNA for the CDR3 is TGTGCCAGCAGCTTACGGGCAACTGAAGCTTTCTTT. It encodes CASSLRATEAFF. Variable domain in full (rest from reference TRBV7-9 and TRBJ1-1): DTGVSQNPRHKITKRGQNVTFRCDPISEHNRLYWYRQTLGQGPEFLTYFQNEAQLEKSRLLSDRFSAERPKGSFSTLEIQRTEQGDSAMYLCASSLRATEAFFGQGTRLTVV.

The CDR3 nucleotides are TGTGCCAGCGAATTAAGCGGGGTATCCTACGAGCAGTACTTC. This translates into CASELSGVSYEQYF. The chain combines TRBV2 with TRBJ2-7, with 7 nucleotides matching TRBD2. Germline-derived CDR1 and CDR2 are SNHLY and FYNNEI. The CDR3 loop spans 14 amino acids. V dropped 8 bases and J dropped 1; count of bases not matched to a gene: 8.

This chain uses TRBV18 with TRBJ2-7, with 8 bases lining up with TRBD1. Germline V gene data show CDR1 as KGHSH and CDR2 as LQKENI. CDR3 length: 15 amino acids. The trim removed 1 base at V and 4 bases at J, leaving 6 bases unmatched. CDR3 loop: CASSPRAGGGYEQYF. The CDR3 region has the DNA TGTGCCAGCTCACCACGAGCAGGGGGCGGGTACGAGCAGTACTTC.

The chain carries TRBV5-4 and TRBJ2-5, with a tentative D call TRBD1 (5 bases). Germline V gene data show CDR1 as SGHNT and CDR2 as YYREEE (reference sequence). Trimming removed 2 bases at V and 2 bases at J, with 10 bases between. CDR3 size: 14 residues. CDR3 amino acids: CASSLWGSQETQYF. The CDR3, as DNA: TGTGCCAGCAGCTTATGGGGCTCTCAAGAGACCCAGTACTTC.

CDR3 nucleotide sequence: TGTGCCAGCAGCTCTAATGGCAGGGCAGGTGAGCAGTTCTTC. This sequence encodes CASSSNGRAGEQFF. V usage is TRBV7-3 and J usage is TRBJ2-1, with a possible D match to TRBD1 (5 bases). The CDR3 covers 14 residues. CDR1 and CDR2 from the germline V gene are SGHTA and FQGTGA. With 4 bases removed from V and 9 bases from J, the gap between germline ends came to 16 bases.

J is TRBJ1-4 and V is TRBV5-1; weak D call: TRBD1 (5 bases). Trimming left V 0 bases short and J 5 bases short, with 8 bases between. The CDR3 is 14 residues long. Germline values: CDR1 SGHRS, CDR2 YFSETQ. The CDR3 reads CASSLDTGNEKLFF. As DNA, the CDR3 is TGCGCCAGCAGCTTGGATACAGGAAATGAAAAACTGTTTTTT.

The CDR3 loop reads CASSFNRAVETQYF. The CDR3 DNA sequence: TGTGCCAGCAGTTTCAACAGGGCGGTGGAGACCCAGTACTTC. The chain carries TRBV27 and TRBJ2-5; D is perhaps TRBD1 (6 bases). CDR3 length: 14 residues. CDR1 and CDR2 (germline): MNHEY, SMNVEV (reference sequence). Trimming left V 3 bases short and J 5 bases short, with 13 bases between.

There are a few counts of this clone. This sequence joins TRBV7-6 and TRBJ1-1; D unresolved. The CDR3 contains 13 residues. V was shortened by 2 bases and J by 1 base, with 5 bases between the two germline ends. Germline-derived CDR1 and CDR2 are SGHVS and FNYEAQ. CDR3 loop: CASSLSRNTEAFF. The CDR3 region has the DNA TGTGCCAGCAGCTTAAGCAGGAACACTGAAGCTTTCTTT.

The V and J genes are TRBV5-1 and TRBJ1-1, with 7 bases aligning to TRBD1. This CDR3 has 13 residues. Trimming cost V 6 bases and J 2 bases; bases outside gene matches: 4. The germline gives CDR1 SGHRS, CDR2 YFSETQ. The CDR3 is CASKGQQNTEAFF. The DNA for the CDR3 is TGCGCCAGCAAGGGACAGCAAAACACTGAAGCTTTCTTT.

The chain is built from TRBV6-6 and TRBJ2-7, with D perhaps matching TRBD2 (5 bases). Germline V gene sequence: CDR1 MNHNY, CDR2 SVGAGI (reference sequence). The CDR3 contains 13 residues. The V gene lost 6 bases and the J gene lost 0 bases, with 9 bases spanning the gap. The CDR3 sequence is CASSITSSYEQYF. DNA for the CDR3: TGTGCCAGCAGCATTACTAGCTCCTACGAGCAGTACTTC.

This clone was recorded a few times. The rearrangement joins TRBV25-1 to TRBJ1-5; D ambiguous. Deletions cut 1 base from V and 4 bases from J, with 8 bases between. This CDR3 region has 14 residues. The V gene's germline CDR1 is MGHDK and CDR2 SYGVNS. The CDR3 loop reads CASSEFTENQPQHF. As DNA, the CDR3 is TGTGCCAGCAGTGAATTCACAGAAAATCAGCCCCAGCATTTT.

This clone showed up just a few times. V usage is TRBV18 and J usage is TRBJ1-1, with D hard to call. The CDR3 has 13 residues. Trimming removed 3 bases at V and 5 bases at J, with 10 bases between. Germline lookup yields CDR1 KGHSH and CDR2 LQKENI. CDR3 sequence reads: CASSPITVTEAFF. For the CDR3, the DNA is TGTGCCAGCTCACCGATTACGGTTACTGAAGCTTTCTTT.

The rearrangement links TRBV16 to TRBJ1-1; TRBD1 is a possible D gene (5 bases). Germline CDR1 is KGHSY and CDR2 is FQNENV. Trimming took off 0 bases at V and 3 bases at J, with 14 bases between the two ends. The CDR3 consists of 16 residues. The CDR3 protein is CASSQSEWGEDTEAFF. CDR3 coding DNA: TGTGCCAGCAGCCAATCGGAGTGGGGGGAGGACACTGAAGCTTTCTTT.

This rearrangement joins TRBV5-5 to TRBJ1-4; D is uncertain. The CDR3 is 14 residues long. Germline values: CDR1 SGHKS, CDR2 YYEKEE (reference sequence). Trimming stripped 6 bases from V and 5 bases from J, with 14 bases between. The CDR3: CASIPEGGNEKLFF. The CDR3 DNA reads as TGTGCCAGCATCCCGGAGGGAGGGAATGAAAAACTGTTTTTT. Full variable domain (remainder filled in from reference TRBV5-5 and TRBJ1-4): DAGVTQSPTHLIKTRGQQVTLRCSPISGHKSVSWYQQVLGQGPQFIFQYYEKEERGRGNFPDRFSARQFPNYSSELNVNALLLGDSALYLCASIPEGGNEKLFFGSGTQLSVL.

The gene calls are TRBV19 and TRBJ2-1; D is uncertain. Trimming took off 7 bases at V and 6 bases at J, with 10 bases between the two ends. CDR3 size: 12 residues. Germline V lookup: CDR1 LNHDA, CDR2 SQIVND (reference sequence). The CDR3 region is CASKTGSNEQFF. Here the CDR3 DNA reads TGTGCCAGTAAAACCGGGTCCAATGAGCAGTTCTTC.

The chain combines TRBV30 with TRBJ1-2; no clear D. Germline V lookup: CDR1 GTSNPN, CDR2 SVGIG (reference sequence). This CDR3 has 13 amino acids. V dropped 3 bases and J dropped 1 base, with 9 bases sitting between them. The DNA for the CDR3 is TGTGCCTGGAGGTCGGGTGTTAACTATGGCTACACCTTC. Protein product: CAWRSGVNYGYTF.

The chain joins TRBV5-4 to TRBJ2-3; 7 bases agree with TRBD2. CDR1 is SGHNT, CDR2 YYREEE, per germline (reference sequence). With V trimmed by 4 bases and J by 2 bases, 7 bases remained unmatched. The CDR3 spans 15 residues. CDR3 nucleotide sequence: TGTGCCAGCAGCACGGGACTATCATACACAGATACGCAGTATTTT. Amino acids: CASSTGLSYTDTQYF. Filled out from reference TRBV5-4 and TRBJ2-3, the complete variable domain reads ETGVTQSPTHLIKTRGQQVTLRCSSQSGHNTVSWYQQALGQGPQFIFQYYREEENGRGNFPPRFSGLQFPNYSSELNVNALELDDSALYLCASSTGLSYTDTQYFGPGTRLTVL.

The CDR3 DNA reads as TGTGCCAGCAGTTACGGGGGGGGTAGAGTCACTGAAGCTTTCTTT. Its protein is CASSYGGGRVTEAFF. The chain joins TRBV6-6 to TRBJ1-1; D is possibly TRBD1 (5 bases). This CDR3 spans 15 amino acids. Trimming left V 2 bases short and J 4 bases short, with 14 bases between. Per germline, CDR1 MNHNY and CDR2 SVGAGI (reference sequence).

This clone was recorded once. This chain connects TRBV29-1 to TRBJ1-2; D call uncertain. Germline V gene sequence: CDR1 SQVTM, CDR2 ANQGSEA. This CDR3 spans 18 amino acids. V shed 5 bases and J shed 6 bases, with 31 bases lying between them. The CDR3, as DNA: TGCAGCGTTCCGAGTGAGCGGGCGGTTCGTGGGCTCGTCGATGGCTACACCTTC. It encodes CSVPSERAVRGLVDGYTF. Filled out from reference TRBV29-1 and TRBJ1-2, the complete variable domain reads SAVISQKPSRDICQRGTSLTIQCQVDSQVTMMFWYRQQPGQSLTLIATANQGSEATYESGFVIDKFPISRPNLTFSTLTVSNMSPEDSSIYLCSVPSERAVRGLVDGYTFGSGTRLTVV.

The CDR3 bases are TGTGCCAGCAGTGGGGGTACTACAATCCACTTT. Its translation: CASSGGTTIHF. The chain has TRBV2 and TRBJ1-6, with no clear D. The CDR3 is 11 residues long. Trimming cost V 4 bases and J 17 bases, with 12 bases left between them. Germline CDR1 is SNHLY and CDR2 is FYNNEI.